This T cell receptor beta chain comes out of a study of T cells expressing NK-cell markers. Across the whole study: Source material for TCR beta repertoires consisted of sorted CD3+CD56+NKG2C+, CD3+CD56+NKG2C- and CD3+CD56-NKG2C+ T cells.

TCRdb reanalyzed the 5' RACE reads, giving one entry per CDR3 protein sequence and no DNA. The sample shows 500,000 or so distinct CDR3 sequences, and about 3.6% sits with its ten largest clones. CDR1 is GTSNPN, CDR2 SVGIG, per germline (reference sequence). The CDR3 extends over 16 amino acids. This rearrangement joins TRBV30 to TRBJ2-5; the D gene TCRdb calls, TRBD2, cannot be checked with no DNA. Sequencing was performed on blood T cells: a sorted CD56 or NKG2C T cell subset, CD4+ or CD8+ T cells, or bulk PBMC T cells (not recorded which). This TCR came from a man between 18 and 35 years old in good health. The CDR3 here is CAWRPRRLALQETQYF. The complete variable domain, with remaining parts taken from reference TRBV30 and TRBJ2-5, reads SQTIHQWPATLVQPVGSPLSLECTVEGTSNPNLYWYRQAAGRGLQLLFYSVGIGQISSEVPQNLSASRPQDRQFILSSKKLLLSDSGFYLCAWRPRRLALQETQYFGPGTRLLVL.